This record concerns one TCR beta chain sequence. Its antigen is undetermined. The CDR3 loop spans 15 amino acids. Looked up from germline, CDR1 is MNHEY and CDR2 is SMNVEV (reference sequence). V gave up 1 base and J gave up 1 base, with 8 bases separating them. As diagnostic evidence, clinical symptoms, serum thyroxine, TRAb, thyroid ultrasound and orbital computed tomography were relied upon. PBMCs were density-gradient isolated from roughly 9.5 ml fresh blood. This specimen belongs to a study of Graves' ophthalmopathy and Graves' hyperthyroidism. Notes on the study in general: Ophthalmopathy could be told apart from stable hyperthyroidism by a 13-signature model (87.88% sensitivity, 80% to 84% specificity).

Using RNA transcripts, the TCR beta CDR3 regions were amplified. Second-round multiplex PCR came after a first-round RT-PCR that employed HTBI primers. TCRdb itself ran the multiplex PCR reads through MiXCR, one entry per CDR3 protein. The table shows hundreds of thousands of distinct CDR3 sequences, with approximately 21% occurring only once. The source material was peripheral blood. The clonotype originates from a woman aged 18-29 years with stable Graves' hyperthyroidism. This rearrangement joins TRBV27 to TRBJ1-5, with a weak D call TRBD1 (5 bases). CDR3 region: CASSLWGDSNQPQHF. The CDR3 nucleotides read TGTGCCAGCAGTTTATGGGGGGACAGCAATCAGCCCCAGCATTTT.